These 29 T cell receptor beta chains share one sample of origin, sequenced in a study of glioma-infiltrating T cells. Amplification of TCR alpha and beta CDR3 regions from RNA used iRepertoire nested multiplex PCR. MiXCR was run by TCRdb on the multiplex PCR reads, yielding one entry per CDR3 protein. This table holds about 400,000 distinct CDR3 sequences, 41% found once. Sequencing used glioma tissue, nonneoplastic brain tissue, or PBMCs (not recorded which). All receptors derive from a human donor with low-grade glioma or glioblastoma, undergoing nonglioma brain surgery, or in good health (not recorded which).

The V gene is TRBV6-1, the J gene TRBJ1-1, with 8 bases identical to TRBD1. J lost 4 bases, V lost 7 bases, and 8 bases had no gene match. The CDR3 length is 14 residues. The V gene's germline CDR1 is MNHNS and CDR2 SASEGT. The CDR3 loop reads CASTPDREGTEAFF. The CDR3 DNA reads TGTGCCAGCACCCCGGACAGGGAGGGCACTGAAGCTTTCTTT.

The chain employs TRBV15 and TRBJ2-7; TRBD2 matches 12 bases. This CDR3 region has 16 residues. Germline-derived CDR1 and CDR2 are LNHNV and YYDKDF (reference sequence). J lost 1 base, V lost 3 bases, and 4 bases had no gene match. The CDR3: CATSRDTSGRSYEQYF. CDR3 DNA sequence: TGTGCCACCAGCAGGGACACTAGCGGGAGGTCCTACGAGCAGTACTTC. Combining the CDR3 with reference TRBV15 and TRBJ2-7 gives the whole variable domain DAMVIQNPRYQVTQFGKPVTLSCSQTLNHNVMYWYQQKSSQAPKLLFHYYDKDFNNEADTPDNFQSRRPNTSFCFLDIRSPGLGDTAMYLCATSRDTSGRSYEQYFGPGTRLTVT.

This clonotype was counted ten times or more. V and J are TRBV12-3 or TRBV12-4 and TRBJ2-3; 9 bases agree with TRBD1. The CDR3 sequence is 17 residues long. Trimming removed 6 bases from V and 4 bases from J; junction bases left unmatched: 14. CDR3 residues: CASSRLGGTGFPDTQYF. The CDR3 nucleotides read TGTGCCAGCAGCCGTCTTGGGGGGACAGGGTTCCCAGATACGCAGTATTTT.

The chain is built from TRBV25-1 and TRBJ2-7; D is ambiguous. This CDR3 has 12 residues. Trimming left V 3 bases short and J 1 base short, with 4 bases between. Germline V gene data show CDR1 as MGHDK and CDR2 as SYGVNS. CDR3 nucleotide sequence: TGTGCCAGCAGTGACCTGTCCTACGAGCAGTACTTC. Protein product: CASSDLSYEQYF.

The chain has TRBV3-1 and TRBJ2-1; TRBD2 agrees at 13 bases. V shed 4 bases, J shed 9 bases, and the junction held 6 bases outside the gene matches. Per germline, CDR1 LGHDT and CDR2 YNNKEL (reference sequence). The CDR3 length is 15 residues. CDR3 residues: CASSPGLAGAIEQFF. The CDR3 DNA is TGTGCCAGCAGCCCCGGACTAGCGGGAGCAATTGAGCAGTTCTTC.

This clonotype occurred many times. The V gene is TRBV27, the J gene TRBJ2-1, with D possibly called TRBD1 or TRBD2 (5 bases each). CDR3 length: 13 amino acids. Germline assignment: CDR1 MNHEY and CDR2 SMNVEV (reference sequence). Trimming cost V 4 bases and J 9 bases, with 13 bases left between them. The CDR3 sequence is CASSWGPRGEQFF. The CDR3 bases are TGTGCCAGCAGTTGGGGACCCCGAGGTGAGCAGTTCTTC.

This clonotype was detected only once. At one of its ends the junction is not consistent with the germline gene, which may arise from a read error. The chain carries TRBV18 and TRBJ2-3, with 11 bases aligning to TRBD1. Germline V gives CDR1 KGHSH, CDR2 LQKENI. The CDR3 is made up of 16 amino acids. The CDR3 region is CASPRTGTGGDDTQCF. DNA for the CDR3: TGTGCCAGCCCACGAACCGGGACAGGGGGTGACGATACGCAGTGTTTT.

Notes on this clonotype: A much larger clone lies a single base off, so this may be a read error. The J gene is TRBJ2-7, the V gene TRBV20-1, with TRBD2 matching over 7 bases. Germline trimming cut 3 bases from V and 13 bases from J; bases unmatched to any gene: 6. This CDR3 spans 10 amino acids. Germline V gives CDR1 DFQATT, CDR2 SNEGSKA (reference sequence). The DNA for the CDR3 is TGCAGTGCTAGTGAAGCGGGGCACTACTTC. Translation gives CSASEAGHYF.

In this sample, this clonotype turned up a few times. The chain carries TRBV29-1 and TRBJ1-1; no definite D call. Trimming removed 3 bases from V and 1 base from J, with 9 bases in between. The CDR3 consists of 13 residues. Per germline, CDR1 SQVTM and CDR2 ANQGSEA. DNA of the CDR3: TGCAGCGTTGACTTGCACCAGAACACTGAAGCTTTCTTT. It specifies CSVDLHQNTEAFF.

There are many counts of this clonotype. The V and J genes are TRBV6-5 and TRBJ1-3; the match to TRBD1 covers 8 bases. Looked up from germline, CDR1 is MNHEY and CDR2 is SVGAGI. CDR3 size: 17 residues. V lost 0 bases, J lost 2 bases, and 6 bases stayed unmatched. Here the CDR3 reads CASSYSKQGAAGNTIYF. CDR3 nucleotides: TGTGCCAGCAGTTACTCGAAGCAGGGGGCAGCTGGAAACACCATATATTTT.

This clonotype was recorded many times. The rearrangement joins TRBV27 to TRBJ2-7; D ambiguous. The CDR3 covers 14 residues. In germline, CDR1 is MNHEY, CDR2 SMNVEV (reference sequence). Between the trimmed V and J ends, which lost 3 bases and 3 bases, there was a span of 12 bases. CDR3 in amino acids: CASSFLGPRYEQYF. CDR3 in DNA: TGTGCCAGCAGTTTTTTAGGGCCCCGCTACGAGCAGTACTTC.

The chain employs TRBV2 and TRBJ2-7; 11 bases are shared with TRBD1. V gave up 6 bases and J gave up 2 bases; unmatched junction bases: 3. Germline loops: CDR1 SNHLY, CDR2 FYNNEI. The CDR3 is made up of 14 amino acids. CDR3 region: CASRGQGGPYEQYF. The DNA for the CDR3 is TGTGCCAGCAGGGGACAGGGGGGCCCCTACGAGCAGTACTTC. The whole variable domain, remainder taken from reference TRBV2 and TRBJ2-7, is EPEVTQTPSHQVTQMGQEVILRCVPISNHLYFYWYRQILGQKVEFLVSFYNNEISEKSEIFDDQFSVERPDGSNFTLKIRSTKLEDSAMYFCASRGQGGPYEQYFGPGTRLTVT.

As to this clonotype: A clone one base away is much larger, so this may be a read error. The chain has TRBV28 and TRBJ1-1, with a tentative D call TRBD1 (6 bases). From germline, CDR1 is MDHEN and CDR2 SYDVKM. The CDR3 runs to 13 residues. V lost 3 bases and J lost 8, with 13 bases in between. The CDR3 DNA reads TGTGCCAGCAGTTTTAGTGTGACAGGAGAAGCTTTCTTT. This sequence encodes CASSFSVTGEAFF.

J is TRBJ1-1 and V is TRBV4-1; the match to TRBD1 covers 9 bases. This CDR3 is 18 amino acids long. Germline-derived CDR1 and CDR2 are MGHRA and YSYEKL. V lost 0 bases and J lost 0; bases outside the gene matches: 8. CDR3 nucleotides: TGCGCCAGCAGCCAAGAGACAAACAGGGGGCCCATGAACACTGAAGCTTTCTTT. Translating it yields CASSQETNRGPMNTEAFF.

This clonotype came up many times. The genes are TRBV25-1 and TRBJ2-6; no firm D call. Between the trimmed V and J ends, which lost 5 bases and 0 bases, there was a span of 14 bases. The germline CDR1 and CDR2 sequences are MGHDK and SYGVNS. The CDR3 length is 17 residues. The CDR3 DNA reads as TGTGCCAGCAGTCCTAAGGACGTGATCTCTGGGGCCAACGTCCTGACTTTC. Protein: CASSPKDVISGANVLTF.

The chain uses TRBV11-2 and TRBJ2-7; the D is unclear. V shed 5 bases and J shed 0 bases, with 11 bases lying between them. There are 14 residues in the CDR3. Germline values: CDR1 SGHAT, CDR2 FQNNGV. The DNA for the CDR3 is TGTGCCAGCAGCGCCGCACTGAGCTCCTACGAGCAGTACTTC. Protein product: CASSAALSSYEQYF. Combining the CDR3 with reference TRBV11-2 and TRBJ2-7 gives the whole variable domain EAGVAQSPRYKIIEKRQSVAFWCNPISGHATLYWYQQILGQGPKLLIQFQNNGVVDDSQLPKDRFSAERLKGVDSTLKIQPAKLEDSAVYLCASSAALSSYEQYFGPGTRLTVT.

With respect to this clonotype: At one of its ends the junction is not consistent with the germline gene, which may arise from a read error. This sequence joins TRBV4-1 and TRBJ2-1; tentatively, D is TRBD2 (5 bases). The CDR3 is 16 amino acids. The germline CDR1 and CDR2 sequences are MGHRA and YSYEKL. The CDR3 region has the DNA TGCGCCAACAGCCCAGTCAGCGGTTTTCCTTACAATGAGCAGTTCTTC. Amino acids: CANSPVSGFPYNEQFF.

This CDR3 is CASSGSVYYNEQFF. The DNA for the CDR3 is TGTGCCAGCAGTGGGTCGGTATACTACAATGAGCAGTTCTTC. The V gene is TRBV19, the J gene TRBJ2-1, with D unresolved. CDR3 length: 14 residues. Looked up from germline, CDR1 is LNHDA and CDR2 is SQIVND (reference sequence). The V end lost 9 bases, the J end lost 3 bases, and 15 bases lay between the germline ends.

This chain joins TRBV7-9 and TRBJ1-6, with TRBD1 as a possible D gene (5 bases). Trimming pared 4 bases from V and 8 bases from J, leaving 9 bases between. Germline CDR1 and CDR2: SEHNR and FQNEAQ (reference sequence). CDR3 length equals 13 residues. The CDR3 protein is CASSWGMDSPLHF. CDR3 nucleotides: TGTGCCAGCAGCTGGGGGATGGATTCACCCCTCCACTTT.

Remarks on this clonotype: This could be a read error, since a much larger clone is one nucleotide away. The CDR3 is CASGHGTGPYEQFF. The CDR3 region has the DNA TGTGCCAGCGGCCACGGGACAGGGCCCTACGAGCAGTTCTTC. The rearrangement links TRBV25-1 to TRBJ2-1; 9 positions agree with TRBD1. The CDR3 has 14 amino acids. Germline V CDR1 and CDR2: MGHDK, SYGVNS. V was clipped by 8 bases and J by 10 bases; unmatched bases: 12.

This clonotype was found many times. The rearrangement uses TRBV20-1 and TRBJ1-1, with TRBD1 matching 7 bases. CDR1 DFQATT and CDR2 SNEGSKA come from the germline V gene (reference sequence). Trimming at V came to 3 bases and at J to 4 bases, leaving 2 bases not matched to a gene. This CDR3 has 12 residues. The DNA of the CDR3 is TGCAGTGCTAGGGGACAGAGCACTGAAGCTTTCTTT. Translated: CSARGQSTEAFF.

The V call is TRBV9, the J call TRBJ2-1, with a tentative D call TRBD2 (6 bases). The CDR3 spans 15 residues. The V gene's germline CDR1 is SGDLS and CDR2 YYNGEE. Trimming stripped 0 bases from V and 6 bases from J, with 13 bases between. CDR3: CASSVDGRIANEQFF. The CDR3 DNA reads TGTGCCAGCAGCGTAGACGGGAGAATAGCCAATGAGCAGTTCTTC.

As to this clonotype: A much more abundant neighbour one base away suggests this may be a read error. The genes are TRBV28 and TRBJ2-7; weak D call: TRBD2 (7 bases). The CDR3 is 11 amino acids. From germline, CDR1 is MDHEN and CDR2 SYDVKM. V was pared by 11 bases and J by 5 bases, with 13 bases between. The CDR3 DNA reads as TGTGCCGGGTCGGGGGGCCACGAGCAGTACTTC. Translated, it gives CAGSGGHEQYF.

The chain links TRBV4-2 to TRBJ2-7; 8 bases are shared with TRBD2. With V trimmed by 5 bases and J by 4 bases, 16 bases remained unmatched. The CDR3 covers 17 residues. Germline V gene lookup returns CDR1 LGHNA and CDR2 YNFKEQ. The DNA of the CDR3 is TGTGCCAGCAGCATGACCGGGGGGGGTTTAACCGCTTACGAGCAGTACTTC. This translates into CASSMTGGGLTAYEQYF.

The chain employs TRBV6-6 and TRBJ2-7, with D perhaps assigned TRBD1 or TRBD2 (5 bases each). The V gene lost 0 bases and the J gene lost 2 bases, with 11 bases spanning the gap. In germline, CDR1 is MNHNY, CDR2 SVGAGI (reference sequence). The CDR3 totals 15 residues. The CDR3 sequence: CASSYSITGPYEQYF. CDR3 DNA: TGTGCCAGCAGTTACTCGATTACGGGGCCCTACGAGCAGTACTTC.

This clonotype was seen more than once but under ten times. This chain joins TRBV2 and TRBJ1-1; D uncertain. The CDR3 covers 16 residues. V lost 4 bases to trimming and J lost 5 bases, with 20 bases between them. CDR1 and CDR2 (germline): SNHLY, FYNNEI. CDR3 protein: CASSVFKGWVETEAFF. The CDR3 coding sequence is TGTGCCAGCAGTGTATTCAAAGGGTGGGTTGAGACTGAAGCTTTCTTT.

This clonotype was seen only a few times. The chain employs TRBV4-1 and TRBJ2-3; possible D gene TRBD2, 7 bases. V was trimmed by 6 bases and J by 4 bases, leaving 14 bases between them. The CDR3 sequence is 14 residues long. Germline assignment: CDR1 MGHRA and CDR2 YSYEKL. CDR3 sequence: CASSEGGGPDTQYF. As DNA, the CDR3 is TGCGCCAGCAGTGAAGGGGGGGGGCCAGATACGCAGTATTTT.

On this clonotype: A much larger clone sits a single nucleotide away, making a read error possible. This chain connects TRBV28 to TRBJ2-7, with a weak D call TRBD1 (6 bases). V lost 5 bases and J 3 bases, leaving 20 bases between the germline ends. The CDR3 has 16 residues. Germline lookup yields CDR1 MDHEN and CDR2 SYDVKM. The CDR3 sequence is CASSGTGTLKNYEQYF. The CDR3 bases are TGTGCCAGCAGTGGAACCGGGACACTAAAAAACTACGAGCAGTACTTC.

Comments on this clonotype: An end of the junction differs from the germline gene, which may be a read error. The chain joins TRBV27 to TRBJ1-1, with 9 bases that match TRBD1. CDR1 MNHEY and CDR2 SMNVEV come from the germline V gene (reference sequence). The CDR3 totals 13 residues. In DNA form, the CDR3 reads TGTGCCAGCAGTTTGGACAGGGGCACTAAAGCTTTCTTT. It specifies CASSLDRGTKAFF.